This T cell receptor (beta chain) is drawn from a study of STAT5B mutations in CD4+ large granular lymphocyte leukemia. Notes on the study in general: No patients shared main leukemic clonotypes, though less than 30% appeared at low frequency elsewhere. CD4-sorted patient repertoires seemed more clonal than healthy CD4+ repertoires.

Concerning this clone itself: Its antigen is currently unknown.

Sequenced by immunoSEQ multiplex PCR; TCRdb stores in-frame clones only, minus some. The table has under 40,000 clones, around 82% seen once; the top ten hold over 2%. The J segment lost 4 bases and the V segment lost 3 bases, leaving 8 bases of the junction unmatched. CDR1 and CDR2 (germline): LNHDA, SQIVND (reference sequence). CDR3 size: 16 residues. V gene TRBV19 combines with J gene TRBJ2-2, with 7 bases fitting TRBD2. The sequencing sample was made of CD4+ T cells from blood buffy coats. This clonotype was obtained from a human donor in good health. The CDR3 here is CASSMWGGRGTGELFF. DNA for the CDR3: TGTGCCAGTAGTATGTGGGGGGGTAGAGGCACCGGGGAGCTGTTTTTT.